This entry is about one T cell receptor (beta chain). Antigen: not known. A read error may account for a junction end that differs from germline. This specimen comes from a study of cytomegalovirus exposure and HLA in healthy donors. Whole-study results and caveats: Later analysis associated a missense DCLRE1C variant with TCR beta V- and J-gene trimming.

Both 60 Vbeta primers and 13 Jbeta primers went into the PCR. Profiled with immunoSEQ multiplex PCR; TCRdb holds only in-frame clones, not every one. The sample consists of approximately 110,000 clones, about three quarters of them appearing once. What was sequenced was PBMCs. This TCR derives from an older woman in good health and CMV-seropositive.

The DNA of the CDR3 is TGTGCCAGCAGCTTATCGACAGGTCAGGATTACGGGCAGTACTTC. Its translation: CASSLSTGQDYGQYF. This sequence joins TRBV11-2 and TRBJ2-7, with a weak D call TRBD1 (6 bases). CDR1 and CDR2 (germline): SGHAT, FQNNGV. The CDR3 loop spans 15 amino acids.